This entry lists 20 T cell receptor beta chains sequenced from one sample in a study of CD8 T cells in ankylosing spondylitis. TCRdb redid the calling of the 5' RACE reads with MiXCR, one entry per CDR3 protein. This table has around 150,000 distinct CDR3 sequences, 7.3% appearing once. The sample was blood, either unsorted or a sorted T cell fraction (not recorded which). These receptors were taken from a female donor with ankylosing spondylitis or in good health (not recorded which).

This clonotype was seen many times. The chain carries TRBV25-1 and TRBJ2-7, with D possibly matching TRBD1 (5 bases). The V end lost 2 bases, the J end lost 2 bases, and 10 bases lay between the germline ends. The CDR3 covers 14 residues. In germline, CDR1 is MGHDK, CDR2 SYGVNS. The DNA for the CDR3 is TGTGCCAGCAGTGAAGGGGCTTACCCCTACGAGCAGTACTTC. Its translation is CASSEGAYPYEQYF.

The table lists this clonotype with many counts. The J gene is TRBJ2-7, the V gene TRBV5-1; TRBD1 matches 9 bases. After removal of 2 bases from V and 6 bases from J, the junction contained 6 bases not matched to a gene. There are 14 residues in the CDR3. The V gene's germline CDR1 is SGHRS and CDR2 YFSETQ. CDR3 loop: CASSFLGQGSEQYF. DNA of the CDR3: TGCGCCAGCAGCTTCTTGGGACAGGGCTCCGAGCAGTACTTC.

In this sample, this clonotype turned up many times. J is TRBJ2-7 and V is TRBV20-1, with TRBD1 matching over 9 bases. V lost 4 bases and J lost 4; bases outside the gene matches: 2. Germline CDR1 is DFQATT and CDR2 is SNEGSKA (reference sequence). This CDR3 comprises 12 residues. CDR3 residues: CSATGTGYEQYF. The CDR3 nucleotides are TGCAGTGCTACCGGGACAGGGTACGAGCAGTACTTC.

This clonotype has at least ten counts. CDR3 sequence reads: CASSPWDGEAFF. DNA of the CDR3: TGTGCCAGCAGTCCGTGGGACGGCGAAGCTTTCTTT. The V call is TRBV6-5, the J call TRBJ1-1; tentative D call: TRBD1 (5 bases). Trimming removed 5 bases from V and 8 bases from J, with 12 bases in between. This CDR3 spans 12 amino acids. Germline V lookup: CDR1 MNHEY, CDR2 SVGAGI.

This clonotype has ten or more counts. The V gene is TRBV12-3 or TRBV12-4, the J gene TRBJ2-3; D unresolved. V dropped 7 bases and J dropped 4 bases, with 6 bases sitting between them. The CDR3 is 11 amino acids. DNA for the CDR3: TGTGCCAGCAAAGGCCCAGATACGCAGTATTTT. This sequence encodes CASKGPDTQYF.

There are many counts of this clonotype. DNA of the CDR3: TGTGCCAGCAGCTTAACTAGCGGCGCCCCTACCTACGAGCAGTACTTC. Residues: CASSLTSGAPTYEQYF. The chain links TRBV7-2 to TRBJ2-7, with 8 bases fitting TRBD2. V shed 2 bases, J shed 2 bases, and the junction held 8 bases outside the gene matches. CDR1 and CDR2 (germline): SGHTA, FQGNSA. CDR3 length: 16 amino acids. Together with reference TRBV7-2 and TRBJ2-7, the CDR3 gives the full variable domain: GAGVSQSPSNKVTEKGKDVELRCDPISGHTALYWYRQSLGQGLEFLIYFQGNSAPDKSGLPSDRFSAERTGGSVSTLTIQRTQQEDSAVYLCASSLTSGAPTYEQYFGPGTRLTVT.

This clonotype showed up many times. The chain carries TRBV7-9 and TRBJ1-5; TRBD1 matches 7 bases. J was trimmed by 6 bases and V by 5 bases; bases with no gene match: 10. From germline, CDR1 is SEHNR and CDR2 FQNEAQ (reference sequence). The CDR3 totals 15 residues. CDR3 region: CASSDPQGLGQPQHF. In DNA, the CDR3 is TGTGCCAGCAGCGACCCACAGGGGCTGGGTCAGCCCCAGCATTTT.

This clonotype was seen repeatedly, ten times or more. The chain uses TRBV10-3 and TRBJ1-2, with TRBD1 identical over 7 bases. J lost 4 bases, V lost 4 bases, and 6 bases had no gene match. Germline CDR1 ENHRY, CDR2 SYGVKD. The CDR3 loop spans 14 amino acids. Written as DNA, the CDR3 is TGTGCCATCAGTGGGGGAACAGGGGCCTATGGCTACACCTTC. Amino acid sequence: CAISGGTGAYGYTF.

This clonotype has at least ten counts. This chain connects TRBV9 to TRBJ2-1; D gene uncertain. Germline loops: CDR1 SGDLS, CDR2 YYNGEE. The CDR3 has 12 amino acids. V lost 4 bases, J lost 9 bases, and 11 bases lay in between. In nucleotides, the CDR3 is TGTGCCAGCAGCCCCCCTGAGTCTGAGCAGTTCTTC. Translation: CASSPPESEQFF.

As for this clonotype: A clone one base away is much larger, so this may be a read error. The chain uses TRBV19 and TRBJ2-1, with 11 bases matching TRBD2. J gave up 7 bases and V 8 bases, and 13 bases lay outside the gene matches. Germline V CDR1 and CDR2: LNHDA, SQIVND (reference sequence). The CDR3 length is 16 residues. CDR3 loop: CASGPFSGGAGNEQFF. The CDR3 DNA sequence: TGTGCCAGTGGCCCGTTTAGCGGGGGGGCCGGGAATGAGCAGTTCTTC.

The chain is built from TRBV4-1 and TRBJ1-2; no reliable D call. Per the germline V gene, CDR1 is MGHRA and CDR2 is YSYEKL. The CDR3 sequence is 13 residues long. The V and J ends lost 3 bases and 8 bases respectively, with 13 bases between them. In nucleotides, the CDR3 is TGCGCCAGCAGCCAGAGAAGGGTGGAAGGCTACACCTTC. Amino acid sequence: CASSQRRVEGYTF.

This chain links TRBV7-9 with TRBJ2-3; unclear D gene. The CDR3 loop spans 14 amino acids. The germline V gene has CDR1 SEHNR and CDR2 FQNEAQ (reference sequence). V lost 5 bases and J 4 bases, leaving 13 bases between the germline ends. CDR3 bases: TGTGCCAGCAGCACCCCTGTAGGGCCAGATACGCAGTATTTT. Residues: CASSTPVGPDTQYF. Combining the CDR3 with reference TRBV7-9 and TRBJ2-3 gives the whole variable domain DTGVSQNPRHKITKRGQNVTFRCDPISEHNRLYWYRQTLGQGPEFLTYFQNEAQLEKSRLLSDRFSAERPKGSFSTLEIQRTEQGDSAMYLCASSTPVGPDTQYFGPGTRLTVL.

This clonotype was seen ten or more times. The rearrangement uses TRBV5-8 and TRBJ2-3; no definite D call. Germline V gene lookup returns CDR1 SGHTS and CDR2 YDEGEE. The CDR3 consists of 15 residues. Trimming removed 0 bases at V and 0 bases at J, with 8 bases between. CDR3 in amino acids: CASSLAGRSTDTQYF. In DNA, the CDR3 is TGTGCCAGCAGCTTGGCCGGGCGGAGCACAGATACGCAGTATTTT.

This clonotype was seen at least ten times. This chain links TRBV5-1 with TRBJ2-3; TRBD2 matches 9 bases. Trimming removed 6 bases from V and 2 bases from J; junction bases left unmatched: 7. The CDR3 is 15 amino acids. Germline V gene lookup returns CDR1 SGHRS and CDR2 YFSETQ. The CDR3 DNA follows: TGCGCCAGCACCGAGCGGGGGGTCCTCACAGATACGCAGTATTTT. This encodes CASTERGVLTDTQYF.

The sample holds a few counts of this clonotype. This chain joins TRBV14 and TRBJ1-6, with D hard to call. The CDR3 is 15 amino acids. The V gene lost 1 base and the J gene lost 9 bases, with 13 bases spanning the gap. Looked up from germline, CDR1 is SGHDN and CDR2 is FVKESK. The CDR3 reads CASSQVWGLGSPLHF. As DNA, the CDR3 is TGTGCCAGCAGCCAAGTTTGGGGTTTAGGTTCACCCCTCCACTTT.

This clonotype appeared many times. CDR3 in DNA: TGTGCCAGCAGCCAAGATACAGGCCGGGGCAACACCATATATTTT. Protein sequence: CASSQDTGRGNTIYF. This chain links TRBV3-1 with TRBJ1-3; D is perhaps TRBD1 (5 bases). The germline gives CDR1 LGHDT, CDR2 YNNKEL (reference sequence). This CDR3 has 15 amino acids. The V gene lost 0 bases and the J gene lost 7 bases, with 13 bases spanning the gap.

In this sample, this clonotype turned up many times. In DNA, the CDR3 is TGTGCCAGCAGCTTACCAGGGGCTAGCTCCTACAATGAGCAGTTCTTC. This encodes CASSLPGASSYNEQFF. The chain uses TRBV12-3 or TRBV12-4 and TRBJ2-1, with D maybe TRBD1 (6 bases). This CDR3 is 16 amino acids long. Trimming took 6 bases from V and 0 from J, leaving 15 bases between them.

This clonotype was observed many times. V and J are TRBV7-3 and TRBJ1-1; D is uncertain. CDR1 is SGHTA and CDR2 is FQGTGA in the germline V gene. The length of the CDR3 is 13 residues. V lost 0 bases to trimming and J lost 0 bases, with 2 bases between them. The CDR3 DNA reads TGTGCCAGCAGCTTAACTGTGAACACTGAAGCTTTCTTT. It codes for CASSLTVNTEAFF.

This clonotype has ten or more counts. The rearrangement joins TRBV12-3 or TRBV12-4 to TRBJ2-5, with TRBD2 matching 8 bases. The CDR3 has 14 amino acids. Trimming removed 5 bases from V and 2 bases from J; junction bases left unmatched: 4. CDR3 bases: TGTGCCAGCAGTCCGGGGGGGGCACAAGAGACCCAGTACTTC. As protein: CASSPGGAQETQYF.

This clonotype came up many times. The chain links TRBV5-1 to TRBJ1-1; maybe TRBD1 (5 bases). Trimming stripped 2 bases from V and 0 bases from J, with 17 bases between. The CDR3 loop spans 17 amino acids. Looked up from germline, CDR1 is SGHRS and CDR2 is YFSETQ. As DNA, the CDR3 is TGCGCCAGCAGCTTTGGGCAGGGTCGTAGTGTGAACACTGAAGCTTTCTTT. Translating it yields CASSFGQGRSVNTEAFF.